A selection of T cell receptor beta chains follows, all from one sample in a study of T-cell reconstitution after alpha-beta-depleted transplantation in children. A single record per CDR3 protein comes from TCRdb applying MiXCR to the PCR reads. The sample shows 700,000 to 850,000 distinct CDR3 sequences, 15% to 20% of them seen only once. Sequencing was performed on PBMCs, mostly from graft donor cells, taken 360 days after TCRalphabeta/CD19-depleted stem cell transplant. The receptors shown here come from a male patient under 18 who had a stem cell transplant for acute lymphoblastic leukemia, so the T cells may come from the graft donor. CDR3s include the opening cysteine and the closing phenylalanine or tryptophan. A D gene is named only where the DNA matches it firmly. Clone size is shown for a subset of rows, as once, few, many or a class of expanded clone.

v_call	d_call	j_call	clone_size	cdr3_nt	cdr3_aa
TRBV12-3/TRBV12-4	TRBD2	TRBJ2-1	few	TGTGCCAGCAGTGCACTAGCGGAATTCTACAATGAGCAGTTCTTC	CASSALAEFYNEQFF
TRBV2	NA	TRBJ2-4	NA	TGTGCCAGCAGCGGAGGGAGCCCGAAAAACATTCAGTACTTC	CASSGGSPKNIQYF
TRBV29-1	TRBD1	TRBJ1-1	NA	TGCAGCGTTGGGCGCCGGGACAGGGGGTGGTACACTGAAGCTTTCTTT	CSVGRRDRGWYTEAFF
TRBV30	TRBD1	TRBJ1-1	few	TGTGCCTGGACCTTCACAGGGGCCACTGAAGCTTTCTTT	CAWTFTGATEAFF
TRBV6-5	NA	TRBJ1-3	NA	TGTGCCAGCAGTTACTCGAACGGGGAGAGAAGAAACACCATATATTTT	CASSYSNGERRNTIYF
TRBV12-3/TRBV12-4	NA	TRBJ1-4	NA	TGTGCCAGCAGTTTGACCAGAAGAGGTGAAAAACTGTTTTTT	CASSLTRRGEKLFF
TRBV5-1	TRBD1	TRBJ2-7	NA	TGCGCCTGCAGCTTCTACCCTCTAATACAGGGGGGCGGTACCTACGAGCAGTACTTC	CACSFYPLIQGGGTYEQYF
TRBV5-1	NA	TRBJ1-3	NA	TGCGCCAGCAGCCCGGGACATTCGTCGGAAGGAAACACCATATATTTT	CASSPGHSSEGNTIYF
TRBV20-1	NA	TRBJ2-3	NA	TGCAGTGCTAGAGCCCCGGGACTCCCAGCGCAGTATTTT	CSARAPGLPAQYF
TRBV9	NA	TRBJ2-7	NA	TGTGCCAGCAGCGCGGCGGACAGCTACGAGCAGTACTTC	CASSAADSYEQYF
TRBV5-1	NA	TRBJ2-3	many	TGCGCCAGCAGCTTCCCCCCCACAGATACGCAGTATTTT	CASSFPPTDTQYF
TRBV28	TRBD2	TRBJ2-7	NA	TGTGCCAGCAGTTTTCAGGGACTAGACTACGAGCAGTACTTC	CASSFQGLDYEQYF
TRBV4-1	TRBD2	TRBJ2-7	NA	TGCGCCAGCAGCCAGATGAGCGGGAGGAGCTCCTACGAGCAGTACTTC	CASSQMSGRSSYEQYF
TRBV7-3	NA	TRBJ2-5	NA	TGTGCCAGCAGCTCCCCAGACACGGAACAAGAGACCCAGTACTTC	CASSSPDTEQETQYF
TRBV12-3/TRBV12-4	TRBD1	TRBJ2-7	NA	TGTGCCAGCAGTTTGATCCGGACAGGGGTTCGTGAGCAGTACTTC	CASSLIRTGVREQYF
TRBV18	NA	TRBJ2-3	few	TGTGCCAGCTCACTTCGGACAAGGCTTAGCACAGATACGCAGTATTTT	CASSLRTRLSTDTQYF
TRBV3-1	NA	TRBJ2-3	NA	TGTGCCAGCAGCCAAGTGGTCGGCGTCGGGGCAGATACGCAGTATTTT	CASSQVVGVGADTQYF
TRBV12-3/TRBV12-4	NA	TRBJ2-7	many	TGTGCCAGCAGTTTGGAGCGGGTCTCCTACGAGCAGTACTTC	CASSLERVSYEQYF
TRBV27	TRBD2	TRBJ2-1	NA	TGTGCCAGCCGCTCTAGCGGGAGCGGTGGTGAGCAGTTCTTC	CASRSSGSGGEQFF
TRBV3-1	TRBD1	TRBJ2-1	NA	TGTGCCAGCAGCCTAGACAGGGGGCCGACAAATGAGCAGTTCTTC	CASSLDRGPTNEQFF
TRBV24-1	NA	TRBJ2-3	many	TGTGCCACCGGGGACCTGAGCACAGATACGCAGTATTTT	CATGDLSTDTQYF
TRBV6-1	TRBD1	TRBJ2-2	NA	TGTGCCAGCAATGGACAGGGGGCGAGCACCGGGGAGCTGTTTTTT	CASNGQGASTGELFF
TRBV20-1	NA	TRBJ2-7	few	TGCAGTGCTAGCGGGAGCCCCTACGAGCAGTACTTC	CSASGSPYEQYF
TRBV5-1	TRBD2	TRBJ2-5	few	TGCGCCAGCAGCATACTAGCGGGAGAGGGAGAGACCCAGTACTTC	CASSILAGEGETQYF
TRBV7-3	NA	TRBJ1-1	once	TGTGCCAGCAGCTTAGTTCCTCCAGGGAGTGGCACTGAAGCTTTCTTT	CASSLVPPGSGTEAFF
TRBV7-2	TRBD2	TRBJ2-7	few	TGTGCCAGCAGCTCTTACCTAGCGGGAGTCTACGAGCAGTACTTC	CASSSYLAGVYEQYF
TRBV20-1	TRBD1	TRBJ2-7	NA	TGCAGTGCTAGGGCAGAGGGACAGGGGGCTACCTACGAGCAGTACTTC	CSARAEGQGATYEQYF
TRBV18	NA	TRBJ1-3	NA	TGTGCCAGCTCACCAGAAAACACCATATATTTT	CASSPENTIYF
TRBV27	NA	TRBJ1-1	NA	TGTGCCAGCAGTTTATTACGTGGCGACACTGAAGCTTTCTTT	CASSLLRGDTEAFF
TRBV12-5	NA	TRBJ2-1	few	TGTGCTAGTGGTTTTGAAGCCTTGACTACAAACAATGAGCAGTTCTTC	CASGFEALTTNNEQFF
TRBV2	NA	TRBJ2-5	NA	TGTGCCAGCTTGGCTATTTGGGAGACCCAGTACTTC	CASLAIWETQYF
TRBV2	TRBD2	TRBJ2-1	NA	TGTGCCAGCTTAGAATTGACTAGCGGTGACAATGAGCAGTTCTTC	CASLELTSGDNEQFF
TRBV9	NA	TRBJ1-2	NA	TGTGCCAGCAGCGTACGGGAGGCCGGGGGGTATGGCTACACCTTC	CASSVREAGGYGYTF
TRBV4-1	TRBD2	TRBJ2-7	few	TGCGCCAGCAGCCGGCATGGACTAGCGGGAGTGGGGCCCTACGAGCAGTACTTC	CASSRHGLAGVGPYEQYF
TRBV24-1	NA	TRBJ1-1	NA	TGTGCCACCAGTGGTTCGTGGGATATCAGTAGTGAAGCTTTCTTT	CATSGSWDISSEAFF
TRBV6-1	NA	TRBJ2-3	NA	TGTGCCAGCAAATCGTTTGGGGGCACAGATACGCAGTATTTT	CASKSFGGTDTQYF
TRBV7-9	NA	TRBJ1-2	few	TGTGCCAGCAGCCCCACTTTAGGGGCGGTTAGGAACTATGGCTACACCTTC	CASSPTLGAVRNYGYTF
TRBV27	TRBD2	TRBJ2-3	many	TGTGCCAGCAGGCCCTTAGCGGGAGGGATCACAGATACGCAGTATTTT	CASRPLAGGITDTQYF
TRBV7-9	TRBD1	TRBJ1-1	NA	TGTGCCAGCAGTTTCCTCGGACAGGGGCCGAACACTGAAGCTTTCTTT	CASSFLGQGPNTEAFF
TRBV2	TRBD2	TRBJ2-3	NA	TGTGCCAGTAGCGGGATTAAGTGGGCGCAGTATTTT	CASSGIKWAQYF
TRBV2	NA	TRBJ1-5	few	TGTGCCACCAACCTAGGGGTTTCGGCCCAGCCCCAGCATTTT	CATNLGVSAQPQHF
TRBV20-1	NA	TRBJ1-2	NA	TGCAGTGCTATAGGGTTTAGGGAGGGCTACACCTTC	CSAIGFREGYTF
TRBV7-3	TRBD2	TRBJ2-2	few	TGTGCCAGCAGCCGCCTACTAGCGCAGAACACCGGGGAGCTGTTTTTT	CASSRLLAQNTGELFF
TRBV6-5	TRBD2	TRBJ2-7	many	TGTGCCAGCAGTCCCGGACTAGCGTTCTCCTACGAGCAGTACTTC	CASSPGLAFSYEQYF
TRBV7-7	TRBD2	TRBJ2-3	NA	TGTGCCAGCAGCGTAAGACTAGCGGGAGGGTTAGATACGCAGTATTTT	CASSVRLAGGLDTQYF
TRBV15	NA	TRBJ2-7	NA	TGTGCCACCAGCAGAGATCCGGCCCGCTACGAGCAGTACTTC	CATSRDPARYEQYF
TRBV6-5	TRBD1	TRBJ2-1	many	TGTGCCAGCAGTTTCGGACAGGGGTACTACAATGAGCAGTTCTTC	CASSFGQGYYNEQFF
TRBV20-1	NA	TRBJ1-5	many	TGCAGTGCCAACAAGCTAGGGGGTTATAGCAATCAGCCCCAGCATTTT	CSANKLGGYSNQPQHF
TRBV7-9	NA	TRBJ2-7	NA	TGTGCCAGCAGCTTAGGCGGGATGTACGAGCAGTACTTC	CASSLGGMYEQYF